A single sample gave rise to the 18 T cell receptor beta chains below, sequenced in a study of long-term antiretroviral therapy in people with HIV. Runs used v3.0 of the immunoSEQ assay and were done at survey level. Produced via immunoSEQ multiplex PCR; TCRdb's table is partial and in-frame only. The sample has over 30,000 clones, approximately 89% seen once. Specimen: unsorted PBMCs, collected 3.1 years after starting antiretroviral therapy. All receptors derive from a woman between 50 and 59 years old with HIV.

The chain employs TRBV18 and TRBJ1-1; D is perhaps TRBD1 (5 bases). The germline V gene encodes CDR1 KGHSH and CDR2 LQKENI. Trimming pared 3 bases from V and 5 bases from J, leaving 13 bases between. The CDR3 is 14 residues long. In nucleotides, the CDR3 is TGTGCCAGCTCACCCGCCGGGGGAAGTACTGAAGCTTTCTTT. Protein sequence: CASSPAGGSTEAFF.

CDR3 in DNA: TGTGCCAGCAGCCCAATGGGGGCAGGGGCGAACACTGAAGCTTTCTTT. Translating it yields CASSPMGAGANTEAFF. The V call is TRBV7-9, the J call TRBJ1-1, with a tentative D call TRBD1 (6 bases). The CDR3 is made up of 16 amino acids. The V and J ends lost 5 bases and 1 base respectively, with 17 bases between them. Per the germline V gene, CDR1 is SEHNR and CDR2 is FQNEAQ (reference sequence).

The rearrangement joins TRBV6-4 to TRBJ1-1; D might be TRBD1 (6 bases). Trimming removed 4 bases at V and 8 bases at J, with 14 bases between. CDR3 length: 13 residues. In germline, CDR1 is MRHNA, CDR2 SNTAGT. DNA for the CDR3: TGTGCCAGCAGTGGTAAACAGGGTGGCGAAGCTTTCTTT. It specifies CASSGKQGGEAFF.

CDR3 coding DNA: TGTGCCAGTAGTACCCGGGGACAGGGTAACAATCAGCCCCAGCATTTT. Amino acids: CASSTRGQGNNQPQHF. J is TRBJ1-5 and V is TRBV19; TRBD1 matches at 9 bases. Per the germline V gene, CDR1 is LNHDA and CDR2 is SQIVND (reference sequence). The length of the CDR3 is 16 residues. The trim removed 4 bases at V and 3 bases at J, leaving 7 bases unmatched.

The chain couples TRBV4-3 to TRBJ2-7, with 11 nucleotides matching TRBD2. V lost 3 bases and J lost 5; bases outside the gene matches: 6. CDR1 is LGHNA and CDR2 is YSLEER in the germline V gene. The length of the CDR3 is 15 residues. In DNA form, the CDR3 reads TGCGCCAGCAGCCAGGGCCTAGCGGGGGGCCACGAGCAGTACTTC. Amino acid sequence: CASSQGLAGGHEQYF.

J is TRBJ2-5 and V is TRBV5-1; D is unclear. This CDR3 is built from 16 residues. Trimming removed 0 bases at V and 1 base at J, with 13 bases between. Germline V gene lookup returns CDR1 SGHRS and CDR2 YFSETQ. DNA for the CDR3: TGCGCCAGCAGCTTGGCCGTGATCACCCTCCAAGAGACCCAGTACTTC. Translating gives CASSLAVITLQETQYF. Full variable domain (outside the CDR3, taken from reference TRBV5-1 and TRBJ2-5): KAGVTQTPRYLIKTRGQQVTLSCSPISGHRSVSWYQQTPGQGLQFLFEYFSETQRNKGNFPGRFSGRQFSNSRSEMNVSTLELGDSALYLCASSLAVITLQETQYFGPGTRLLVL.

For the CDR3, the DNA is TGTGCCAGCAGATTTGGACAGGGCGGTGGAAACACTGAAGCTTTCTTT. It encodes CASRFGQGGGNTEAFF. V usage is TRBV7-9 and J usage is TRBJ1-1; TRBD1 agrees at 8 bases. CDR1 SEHNR and CDR2 FQNEAQ come from the germline V gene (reference sequence). V shed 6 bases and J 2 bases; nucleotides not matched to a gene: 11. The CDR3 is 16 amino acids.

The count of this clone is one. The V and J genes are TRBV25-1 and TRBJ1-1; tentatively, D is TRBD1 (6 bases). V lost 6 bases to trimming and J lost 1 base, with 6 bases between them. The CDR3 contains 12 residues. In germline, CDR1 is MGHDK, CDR2 SYGVNS. The CDR3 loop reads CASRTGNTEAFF. DNA of the CDR3: TGTGCCAGCAGGACAGGGAACACTGAAGCTTTCTTT.

This clone has a single count. J is TRBJ2-2 and V is TRBV6-4; maybe TRBD1 (6 bases). This CDR3 has 15 residues. V shed 4 bases and J shed 2 bases, with 11 bases lying between them. The germline V gene has CDR1 MRHNA and CDR2 SNTAGT. CDR3 coding DNA: TGTGCCAGCAGTGTAGCAGGGGACAACACCGGGGAGCTGTTTTTT. Its protein is CASSVAGDNTGELFF.

This rearrangement joins TRBV30 to TRBJ2-7, with TRBD1 matching 7 bases. Germline-derived CDR1 and CDR2 are GTSNPN and SVGIG (reference sequence). The CDR3 has 15 amino acids. With 1 base clipped from V and 1 base from J, the junction kept 7 bases outside the gene matches. The CDR3 sequence: CAWSEQGSMSYEQYF. In DNA form, the CDR3 reads TGTGCCTGGAGTGAACAGGGGAGTATGTCCTACGAGCAGTACTTC. The full variable domain, rest sourced from reference TRBV30 and TRBJ2-7, is SQTIHQWPATLVQPVGSPLSLECTVEGTSNPNLYWYRQAAGRGLQLLFYSVGIGQISSEVPQNLSASRPQDRQFILSSKKLLLSDSGFYLCAWSEQGSMSYEQYFGPGTRLTVT.

J is TRBJ2-5 and V is TRBV5-1, with 11 bases aligning to TRBD2. J was trimmed by 2 bases and V by 5 bases; bases with no gene match: 8. Germline CDR1 and CDR2: SGHRS and YFSETQ. The CDR3 runs 16 residues. The chain's CDR3 is CASSFSSGGPQETQYF. The CDR3 region has the DNA TGCGCCAGCAGTTTCTCTAGCGGGGGGCCTCAAGAGACCCAGTACTTC.

The gene calls are TRBV7-8 and TRBJ1-5; 10 nucleotides align to TRBD1. Germline CDR1 and CDR2: SGHVS and FQNEAQ. The CDR3 is 19 residues long. V shed 3 bases and J 3 bases; nucleotides not matched to a gene: 14. CDR3 region: CASSFSPRPGQGINQPQHF. CDR3 nucleotides: TGTGCCAGCAGCTTCTCCCCGCGCCCGGGACAGGGGATCAATCAGCCCCAGCATTTT.

The chain couples TRBV29-1 to TRBJ2-3; TRBD1 might be the D (6 bases). V lost 7 bases, J lost 4 bases, and 6 bases lay in between. CDR3 length equals 10 residues. Germline V gives CDR1 SQVTM, CDR2 ANQGSEA. CDR3 sequence: CSGQADTQYF. DNA of the CDR3: TGCAGCGGACAGGCAGATACGCAGTATTTT.

CDR3 region: CASRASGGSSYEQYF. The DNA for the CDR3 is TGTGCCAGCAGGGCTAGCGGGGGCAGCTCCTACGAGCAGTACTTC. The chain carries TRBV11-2 and TRBJ2-7; TRBD2 agrees at 10 bases. CDR1 SGHAT and CDR2 FQNNGV come from the germline V gene. This CDR3 is 15 amino acids long. J was trimmed by 0 bases and V by 6 bases; bases with no gene match: 5.

CDR3 amino acids: CASGTGGVQETQYF. DNA for the CDR3: TGTGCCAGCGGCACAGGGGGCGTTCAAGAGACCCAGTACTTC. The chain couples TRBV7-3 to TRBJ2-5, with 9 bases aligning to TRBD1. The CDR3 consists of 14 residues. CDR1 and CDR2 (germline): SGHTA, FQGTGA. Trimming took 8 bases from V and 2 from J; bases not matched to a gene: 6.

The rearrangement uses TRBV5-4 and TRBJ2-1; possibly TRBD1 for D (6 bases). The germline CDR1 and CDR2 sequences are SGHNT and YYREEE (reference sequence). V lost 3 bases and J 9 bases, leaving 22 bases between the germline ends. The length of the CDR3 is 16 residues. CDR3 nucleotide sequence: TGTGCCAGCAGCTGGGATGTCTGGGGGCGCGAAGGTGAGCAGTTCTTC. As protein: CASSWDVWGREGEQFF.

The chain recombines TRBV6-5 with TRBJ1-2; possible D gene TRBD1, 6 bases. Germline V gene sequence: CDR1 MNHEY, CDR2 SVGAGI. V shed 0 bases and J shed 4 bases, with 15 bases lying between them. This CDR3 spans 16 amino acids. The CDR3 here is CASSYSTRTASYGYTF. The CDR3 DNA sequence: TGTGCCAGCAGTTACTCGACAAGGACAGCGTCCTATGGCTACACCTTC.

In DNA, the CDR3 is TGTGCTAGTGGTTCGAGGGCGGGGCCCCAAGAGACCCAGTACTTC. It encodes CASGSRAGPQETQYF. The chain couples TRBV12-5 to TRBJ2-5; weak D call: TRBD2 (6 bases). The germline V gene encodes CDR1 LGHNT and CDR2 FRNRAP. With 4 bases removed from V and 1 base from J, the gap between germline ends came to 13 bases. The CDR3 is 15 residues long.